Listed below are T cell receptor beta chains from one sample, sequenced in a study of monozygotic twins with inflammatory bowel disease. From its re-call of the 5' RACE reads, TCRdb lists each CDR3 protein once, without DNA. This sample carries fewer than 550,000 distinct CDR3 sequences, with around 2.5% going to the ten biggest clones. The sample consisted of blood. The receptors were gathered from a human donor with ulcerative colitis or Crohn's disease, or a healthy co-twin of an affected twin (not recorded which). CDR3s include the opening cysteine and the closing phenylalanine or tryptophan.

cdr3_length j_call v_call cdr3_aa
14 TRBJ1-1 TRBV7-2 CASSPRGGNTEAFF
14 TRBJ2-7 TRBV19 CATKIAGDSYEQYF
15 TRBJ1-2 TRBV6-1 CASSGGSPQSYGYTF
14 TRBJ2-7 TRBV20-1 CSASVREFPYEQYF
16 TRBJ2-1 TRBV7-2 CASSSTGQGPRNEQFF
14 TRBJ2-5 TRBV13 CASSLLGRDETQYF
17 TRBJ2-4 TRBV5-8 CASSPTGQSLAKNIQYF
13 TRBJ1-1 TRBV3-1 CASSQGFLAEAFF
19 TRBJ2-2 TRBV11-2 CASSLLVPGLAGHSGELFF
13 TRBJ2-3 TRBV6-2/TRBV6-3 CASSPPGLAAQYF
13 TRBJ1-1 TRBV28 CASSLWAGPEAFF
13 TRBJ1-2 TRBV29-1 CSVDKQGVYGYTF
16 TRBJ1-2 TRBV6-1 CASSESVTAETYGYTF
16 TRBJ2-1 TRBV7-2 CASSLVGSGSRNEQFF
16 TRBJ2-3 TRBV14 CASSQRAGGLADTQYF
16 TRBJ2-5 TRBV5-1 CASSLAKGRGSETQYF
15 TRBJ1-5 TRBV3-1 CASSPNPRAHQPQHF
12 TRBJ2-1 TRBV7-3 CASSFPGGEQFF
14 TRBJ2-1 TRBV20-1 CSASGGVSYNEQFF
13 TRBJ2-1 TRBV6-1 CASSEHRVREQFF
13 TRBJ2-5 TRBV19 CASSISWRETQYF
16 TRBJ1-1 TRBV4-1 CASSPKDGPGGTEAFF